This T cell receptor beta chain was profiled in a study of CD8+ T cells in alopecia areata. Germline V gene data show CDR1 as SNHLY and CDR2 as FYNNEI. The CDR3 runs 12 residues. The V end was cut by 6 bases, the J end by 5 bases, with 11 bases between. Indicated treatment: oral pan-JAK inhibitor, 5-10 mg twice daily. TCR sequencing used cDNA made by reverse transcription of extracted RNA. The protocol was immunoSEQ multiplex PCR, while the TCRdb copy is restricted to in-frame clones and leaves out a portion. Among about 150,000 clones, 65% were seen once, and the ten largest hold over 0.85%. Sequenced material: CD4+ T cells sorted from blood, taken at week 4, from a patient treated with tofacitinib. This clonotype was sampled from a human donor with alopecia areata. V is TRBV2 and J is TRBJ2-7; D tentatively reads TRBD1 or TRBD2 (5 bases each). As DNA, the CDR3 is TGTGCCAGCAGAAGGGACGGGGACGAGCAGTACTTC. It encodes CASRRDGDEQYF.